This T cell receptor (beta chain) was found in a study of human T cells and chemical hapten exposure (dated by TCRdb to the early 2020s). Some background on the complete study: For sensitization, 2% DPC in acetone was applied to a 2 cm by 2 cm area of upper inner arm skin. In alopecia patients, the study followed how the peripheral blood TCR repertoire changed in vivo over primary and secondary sensitization to diphenylcyclopropenone (DPC), a hapten. Libraries were pooled for sequencing, and per-sample TCR yields varied mainly because of small differences in library volumes within the pool. Patients additionally received weekly therapeutic DPC doses to the scalp throughout the approximately 25-week study period. Roughly 30 alopecia patients provided blood for TCR sequencing at one to four time points (pre-sensitization, 2, 6 and 24 weeks). Patch testing was done on the upper back using Finn chambers containing 0.01% DPC, and results were scored after 6 days according to International Contact Dermatitis Research Group standards. Most of the patients in the cohort were female, and the cohort covered alopecia areata with under or over 50% scalp involvement, alopecia totalis and alopecia universalis. Blood was sampled from patients pre-sensitization (week 0) and at 2, 6 and about 24 weeks after DPC sensitization.

Read against the paper, the sample's time point label means: patch test 2, 6 weeks after DPC sensitization. The sample's treatment or condition, from its label and the paper: therapeutic diphenylcyclopropenone sensitization with weekly scalp DPC. Blood at each patch-test visit was drawn before the patch test was applied. Eligible patients were aged 18 to 70, diagnosed with alopecia, deemed suitable for DPC therapy, and excluded if pregnant. Total RNA was extracted from unfractionated whole blood collected in Tempus Blood RNA tubes. General findings and caveats noted by the study authors: Patch test score was positively correlated with the number of PT1 expanded TCRs, with significance at thresholds 8, 16 and 32 but not at 4. DPC sensitization did not change the number of TCRs with a frequency above 1 in 1000, and there was no evidence of changes in global repertoire structure. Significantly more large CDR3 similarity clusters were formed by expanded TCRs than by pre-sensitization or healthy control sets, consistent with antigen-driven responses. After repeated subsampling, changes were observed in the strength of the expansion versus patch-test correlation and in the threshold at which the correlation became significant. All patients had alopecia, a presumed autoimmune disease, so their immune response might differ from that of healthy individuals.

On this clonotype: The antigen it recognizes is unknown. No much larger clone exists at a distance of one base, and base qualities are not known.

Libraries were constructed by RACE. Sequencer: NextSeq 500. During library preparation, unique molecular identifiers were attached to individual cDNA molecules so that TCRs could be counted quantitatively and reproducibly. For every blood RNA sample, sequencing covered both the TCR alpha and TCR beta chains. Turning to the authors' computational methods: Samples had a median of about 96,000 TCRs, with a range from roughly 23,224 to 700,000. V, J and CDR3 annotation of the TCR reads was carried out using the Decombinator software suite. For the PS versus PT1 abundance plots, all samples were subsampled to the same number of TCRs (28,000). TCRs were defined as expanded if absent before sensitization and observed at least eight times at the 2-week time point. TCRdb reworked the public reads: Q25 trimming with fastp, MiXCR clone assembly, productive beta chains retained. For every CDR3 protein sequence, its rows merge into one entry that carries the most common genes and DNA. The V and J calls reflect TCRdb's pipeline rather than the authors' work. In this sample the table shows some 80,000 distinct CDR3 sequences, approximately 10% of which occur a single time. 2.5% of the sample goes to the ten largest clones.

V and J lose 8 bases and 5 bases, and a span of 9 bases separates them. The germline V gene encodes CDR1 MDHEN and CDR2 SYDVKM. Taken from cysteine to phenylalanine, the CDR3 has 11 residues. Only CDR3 DNA remains: 33 bases, in frame from the first base. The chain couples TRBV28 to TRBJ1-1, with no D gene named confidently. The TCR originated in a woman aged 25 to 39 with alopecia areata. Some clones in this sample may be carry-over from other donors' samples. The sample in question was whole blood, obtained in connection with sensitization to the hapten diphenylcyclopropenone (DPC). The DNA sequence is TGTGCCAGCGGGTATCTGACTGAAGCTTTCTTT. Translated, this is CASGYLTEAFF.